The T cell receptor beta chain described here comes from a study of T cell repertoires in cytomegalovirus infection. Study information: Both CMV infection and a matching HLA type were indicated by public TCR beta signatures.

Between the trimmed V and J ends, which lost 1 base and 2 bases, there was a span of 6 bases. Germline CDR1 LGHNA, CDR2 YSLEER. The CDR3 length is 13 residues. This clonotype has a count of ten or more. The antigen remains undetermined. Notes on the study in general: Dominating the ex vivo response were TCR beta clonotypes that were CMV-specific and HLA-C-restricted. Frequencies of public TCR beta families were cumulated, and this identified carriers of CMV plus the relevant HLA.

Using its own MiXCR run on the reads, TCRdb lists one record per CDR3 protein. The table shows 210,000 or so distinct CDR3 sequences, with about 7% occurring only once. The rearrangement links TRBV4-3 to TRBJ2-7; D unclear. The clonotype originates from a human donor in good health (CMV status not recorded). Some clones in this sample may be carry-over from other donors' samples. Material for sequencing was PBMCs. Here the CDR3 reads CASSQGTPYEQYF. In DNA, the CDR3 is TGCGCCAGCAGCCAAGGGACCCCCTACGAGCAGTACTTC.